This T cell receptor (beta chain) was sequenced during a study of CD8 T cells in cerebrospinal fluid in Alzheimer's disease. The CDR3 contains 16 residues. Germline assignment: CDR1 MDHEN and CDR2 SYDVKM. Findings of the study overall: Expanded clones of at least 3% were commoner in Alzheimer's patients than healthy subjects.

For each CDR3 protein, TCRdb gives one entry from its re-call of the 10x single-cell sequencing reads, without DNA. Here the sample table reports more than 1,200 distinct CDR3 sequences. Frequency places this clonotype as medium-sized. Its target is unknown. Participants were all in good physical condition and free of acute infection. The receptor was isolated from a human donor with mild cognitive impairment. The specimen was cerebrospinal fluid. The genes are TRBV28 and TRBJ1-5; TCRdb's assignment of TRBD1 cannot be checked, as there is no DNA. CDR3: CASSLPGTPVNQPQHF. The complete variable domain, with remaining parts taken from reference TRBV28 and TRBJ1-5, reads DVKVTQSSRYLVKRTGEKVFLECVQDMDHENMFWYRQDPGLGLRLIYFSYDVKMKEKGDIPEGYSVSREKKERFSLILESASTNQTSMYLCASSLPGTPVNQPQHFGDGTRLSIL.